This TCR beta chain emerged from a study of cytomegalovirus exposure and HLA in healthy donors. The CDR3 is 15 amino acids. Per the germline V gene, CDR1 is SGHDT and CDR2 is YYEEEE. The V end was cut by 0 bases, the J end by 2 bases, with 11 bases between. This PCR relied on a set of 60 Vbeta primers and 13 Jbeta primers. The table came from immunoSEQ multiplex PCR; TCRdb's copy has only in-frame clones and leaves some out. In the table there are about 180,000 clones, 77% of which are singletons. There are a few counts of this clone. The chain links TRBV5-6 to TRBJ1-2; D gene uncertain. Sequenced: PBMCs. The receptor's source is a man aged 18-30 years in good health and CMV-seronegative. The CDR3 spells CASSLAPVVNYGYTF. The DNA of the CDR3 is TGTGCCAGCAGCTTGGCCCCTGTAGTAAACTATGGCTACACCTTC.